Listed below are T cell receptor beta chains from one sample, sequenced in a study of blood T cell repertoires in COVID-19. Assay: immunoSEQ multiplex PCR; the TCRdb copy retains only in-frame clones and omits some. The repertoire holds approximately 200,000 clones, with about 90% as singletons. The sample was PBMCs or T cells enriched from blood (not recorded which). All receptors derive from a young man who had recovered from COVID-19. Each CDR3 is given with its conserved first and last residue. The order of the fields is J gene, clone size, D gene, V gene, CDR3 protein, CDR3 DNA. The D gene is left open where the match is weak. Not all rows give a size; the values are once, few, many and, for expanded clones, a class.

TRBJ2-7 - - TRBV4-3 CASSQDSQGSYEQYF TGCGCCAGCAGCCAAGATTCACAGGGTTCCTACGAGCAGTACTTC
TRBJ2-7 - TRBD2 TRBV6-5 CASRLAGVYEQYF TGTGCCAGCAGGCTAGCGGGAGTTTACGAGCAGTACTTC
TRBJ2-7 - TRBD2 TRBV6-5 CASSTGLAASYEQYF TGTGCCAGCAGTACGGGACTAGCGGCATCCTACGAGCAGTACTTC
TRBJ1-2 - TRBD1 TRBV18 CASSPGQGADYGYTF TGTGCCAGCTCACCAGGGCAGGGGGCAGACTATGGCTACACCTTC
TRBJ2-1 - TRBD1 TRBV7-6 CASSPYTGTGFNEQFF TGTGCCAGCAGCCCCTATACCGGGACAGGGTTCAATGAGCAGTTCTTC
TRBJ2-2 once - TRBV28 CASSLTGKVNTGELFF TGTGCCAGCAGTTTAACAGGGAAAGTAAACACCGGGGAGCTGTTTTTT
TRBJ1-6 - - TRBV2 CASSVASQGNNSPLHF TGTGCCAGCAGTGTAGCCTCACAGGGTAATAATTCACCCCTCCACTTT
TRBJ1-4 - TRBD1 TRBV6-2/TRBV6-3 CASSRTGTGDEKLFF TGTGCCAGCAGTCGCACCGGGACAGGGGATGAAAAACTGTTTTTT
TRBJ2-2 - - TRBV24-1 CATSFGGELFF TGTGCCACCAGCTTCGGCGGGGAGCTGTTTTTT
TRBJ1-2 - TRBD1 TRBV19 CASLPFQGTGYGYTF TGTGCCAGCCTTCCCTTCCAGGGGACAGGGTATGGCTACACCTTC
TRBJ1-4 - TRBD1 TRBV28 CASSWGQTNNEKLFF TGTGCCAGCAGTTGGGGACAGACGAACAATGAAAAACTGTTTTTT
TRBJ2-2 few TRBD1 TRBV19 CASSMTGAGGELFF TGTGCCAGTAGTATGACAGGGGCGGGAGGGGAGCTGTTTTTT
TRBJ2-1 once TRBD2 TRBV4-1 CASSQGTLSLTSGKRDEQFF TGCGCCAGCAGCCAAGGCACGCTGTCCCTGACTAGCGGGAAACGCGATGAGCAGTTCTTC
TRBJ1-1 - - TRBV10-3 CAISEFVTLNTEAFF TGTGCCATCAGTGAGTTCGTTACACTGAACACTGAAGCTTTCTTT
TRBJ2-2 once - TRBV5-6 CASSGQTGELFF TGTGCCAGCAGCGGACAGACCGGGGAGCTGTTTTTT
TRBJ2-5 - TRBD1 TRBV18 CASSGDRVLETQYF TGTGCCAGCTCTGGGGACAGGGTCCTAGAGACCCAGTACTTC
TRBJ2-1 - - TRBV7-2 CASSLYRETEQFF TGTGCCAGCAGCTTATATAGGGAGACTGAGCAGTTCTTC
TRBJ2-1 - - TRBV18 CASSPPGPPNEQFF TGTGCCAGCTCACCACCGGGGCCCCCTAATGAGCAGTTCTTC
TRBJ2-5 - - TRBV27 CASSPLPAGAGETQYF TGTGCCAGCAGTCCACTCCCGGCAGGGGCCGGCGAGACCCAGTACTTC
TRBJ1-2 - - TRBV4-1 CASSQASRVYGYTF TGCGCCAGCAGCCAAGCCTCCAGGGTCTATGGCTACACCTTC
TRBJ2-2 once - TRBV6-5 CASRSNGELFF TGTGCCAGCAGATCAAACGGGGAGCTGTTTTTT
TRBJ1-2 few TRBD1 TRBV11-2 CASSLGQGGYTF TGTGCCAGCAGCTTAGGACAGGGTGGCTACACCTTC
TRBJ2-7 - - TRBV2 CASTKTHAGSYEQYF TGTGCCAGCACCAAAACCCATGCGGGTTCCTACGAGCAGTACTTC
TRBJ1-5 - - TRBV27 CASSLLGGYSNQPQHF TGTGCCAGCAGTTTACTGGGGGGGTATAGCAATCAGCCCCAGCATTTT
TRBJ1-2 - - TRBV10-3 CAISDHQPGGGYGYTF TGTGCCATCAGTGACCATCAACCGGGGGGCGGTTATGGCTACACCTTC
TRBJ2-2 - - TRBV5-5 CASSLDITNTGELFF TGTGCCAGCAGCTTGGACATTACGAACACCGGGGAGCTGTTTTTT
TRBJ2-7 - - TRBV5-1 CASSLALVAYEQYF TGCGCCAGCAGCTTGGCTCTAGTGGCCTACGAGCAGTACTTC
TRBJ1-3 - TRBD1 TRBV5-6 CASSVGTVSGNTIYF TGTGCCAGCAGCGTAGGGACAGTCTCTGGAAACACCATATATTTT
TRBJ1-5 - - TRBV4-1 CASSPFSSNQPQHF TGCGCCAGCAGTCCCTTTAGTAGCAATCAGCCCCAGCATTTT
TRBJ2-7 - TRBD2 TRBV6-2/TRBV6-3 CASSYPRLAGISYEQYF TGTGCCAGCAGTTACCCTCGACTAGCGGGAATCTCCTACGAGCAGTACTTC
TRBJ2-2 - TRBD2 TRBV4-3 CASSQDFGGGPGELFF TGCGCCAGCAGCCAAGATTTCGGGGGGGGCCCCGGGGAGCTGTTTTTT
TRBJ2-2 - TRBD1 TRBV5-4 CASSPRGQVHGTGELFF TGTGCCAGCAGCCCGCGAGGACAGGTACACGGTACCGGGGAGCTGTTTTTT
TRBJ2-4 - TRBD2 TRBV7-8 CASSVGWASGGAGKNIQYF TGTGCCAGCAGTGTGGGATGGGCTAGCGGGGGGGCTGGCAAAAACATTCAGTACTTC
TRBJ2-1 - - TRBV18 CASSANRVNEQFF TGTGCCAGCTCAGCCAACAGGGTCAATGAGCAGTTCTTC
TRBJ1-2 - - TRBV29-1 CSVDGRGGYTF TGCAGCGTTGACGGGCGGGGAGGCTACACCTTC
TRBJ2-3 once TRBD2 TRBV5-4 CASSLAGGGSVDTQYF TGTGCCAGCAGCTTGGCGGGAGGCGGGAGTGTAGATACGCAGTATTTT
TRBJ2-7 once TRBD1 TRBV7-2 CASSPDRGLSYEQYF TGTGCCAGCAGTCCGGACAGGGGGCTCTCCTACGAGCAGTACTTC
TRBJ2-7 - TRBD2 TRBV10-3 CAISVVASGGYEQYF TGTGCCATCAGTGTAGTGGCTAGCGGGGGTTACGAGCAGTACTTC
TRBJ2-7 - - TRBV5-6 CASSADLYEQYF TGTGCCAGCAGCGCGGACTTGTACGAGCAGTACTTC
TRBJ1-2 - - TRBV7-9 CASSLDRHPSQF TGTGCCAGCAGCCTAGATAGACATCCTTCTCAGTTC
TRBJ1-2 - TRBD1 TRBV6-5 CASTLTTGNYGYTF TGTGCCAGCACTTTGACGACAGGGAACTATGGCTACACCTTC
TRBJ1-5 - - TRBV24-1 CATSDSRREGQPQHF TGTGCCACCAGTGATTCGAGACGGGAAGGTCAGCCCCAGCATTTT
TRBJ2-7 - - TRBV7-9 CASSLTGSSYEQYF TGTGCCAGCAGCCTCACGGGATCCTCCTACGAGCAGTACTTC
TRBJ2-5 once TRBD2 TRBV24-1 CATSTPRGGQETQYF TGTGCCACCAGTACACCGCGGGGGGGGCAAGAGACCCAGTACTTC
TRBJ1-2 - - TRBV30 CAWSPHGGTNYGYTF TGTGCCTGGAGTCCCCATGGGGGGACTAACTATGGCTACACCTTC
TRBJ1-2 once - TRBV21-1 CASSPPREPLRGFNGYTF TGTGCCAGCAGCCCTCCCCGTGAACCCCTCCGAGGTTTTAATGGCTACACCTTC
TRBJ1-5 - TRBD1 TRBV18 CASSQTGTGISDGNQPQHF TGTGCCAGCTCACAAACCGGGACAGGGATTTCTGATGGCAATCAGCCCCAGCATTTT
TRBJ2-6 - TRBD1 TRBV5-1 CASSLDPTGSGANVLTF TGCGCCAGCAGCTTGGATCCGACAGGGTCTGGGGCCAACGTCCTGACTTTC
TRBJ2-3 - TRBD1 TRBV24-1 CATSDLPGQGKADTQYF TGTGCCACCAGTGATTTGCCGGGACAGGGGAAAGCAGATACGCAGTATTTT
TRBJ2-3 - TRBD2 TRBV6-2/TRBV6-3 CASSYLLAGSTDTQYF TGTGCCAGCAGTTATCTCCTAGCGGGAAGCACAGATACGCAGTATTTT
TRBJ2-7 - TRBD2 TRBV18 CASSPLGSGDPNTYEQYF TGTGCCAGCTCACCATTGGGTAGCGGGGACCCAAATACCTACGAGCAGTACTTC
TRBJ1-6 - TRBD1 TRBV19 CASSISGTGNSPLHF TGTGCCAGTAGTATCTCCGGGACAGGAAATTCACCCCTCCACTTT
TRBJ1-1 - - TRBV24-1 CATRVPGGTEAFF TGTGCCACCAGGGTTCCCGGGGGGACTGAAGCTTTCTTT
TRBJ1-1 - - TRBV29-1 CSVDQRLNTEAFF TGCAGCGTTGATCAGCGGTTGAACACTGAAGCTTTCTTT
TRBJ1-2 - TRBD1 TRBV28 CASSAPGTAFRGYTF TGTGCCAGCAGTGCCCCCGGGACAGCTTTTCGGGGCTACACCTTC